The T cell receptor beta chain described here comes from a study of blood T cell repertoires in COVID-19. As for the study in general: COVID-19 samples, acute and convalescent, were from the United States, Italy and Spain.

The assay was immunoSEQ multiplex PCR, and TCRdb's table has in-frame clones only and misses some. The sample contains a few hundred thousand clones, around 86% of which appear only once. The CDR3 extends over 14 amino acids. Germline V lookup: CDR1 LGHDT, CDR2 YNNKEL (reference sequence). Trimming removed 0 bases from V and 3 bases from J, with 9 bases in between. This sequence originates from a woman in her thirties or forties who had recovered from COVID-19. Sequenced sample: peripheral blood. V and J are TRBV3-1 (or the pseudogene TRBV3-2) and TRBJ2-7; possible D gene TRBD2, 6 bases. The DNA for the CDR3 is TGTGCCAGCAGCCAAGAGGAGGGGTTCTACGAGCAGTACTTC. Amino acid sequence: CASSQEEGFYEQYF.